The next 10 T cell receptor beta chains were all read from a single sample in a study of blood T cells in healthy people across ages (dated by TCRdb to about 2015). Libraries were prepared through 5' RACE. Reads for this sample came from an Illumina HiSeq 2500. A second roughly 6 to 12 cycle PCR used a sample-barcoded 5' primer and a J-beta primer mix. The public reads were reprocessed in TCRdb via fastp at Q25 and MiXCR, keeping in-frame beta chains. Identical CDR3 protein sequences are pooled into one entry, listed with their most common genes and DNA. The sample yields some 1.6 million distinct CDR3 sequences; almost 35% were counted once. Roughly 10% of the sample comes from the top ten. Sequencing was done on a sample of blood. These receptor sequences come from a woman aged 30 to 39 in good health.

This chain uses TRBV6-1 with TRBJ2-7; D ambiguous. The germline V and J ends were trimmed by 10 bases and 2 bases, with 15 bases remaining between them. The V gene's germline CDR1 is MNHNS and CDR2 SASEGT. The CDR3 contains 13 residues. CDR3 nucleotide sequence: TGTGCCACACGCCGAGCATCAGCCTACGAGCAGTACTTC. Protein: CATRRASAYEQYF.

This chain uses TRBV6-5 with TRBJ2-7; 9 positions match TRBD2. From germline, CDR1 is MNHEY and CDR2 SVGAGI. The ends lost 2 bases at V and 5 bases at J; junction bases unmatched: 1. The CDR3 totals 13 residues. The CDR3 here is CASSYRGGDEQYF. The CDR3 coding sequence is TGTGCCAGCAGTTACCGCGGGGGGGACGAGCAGTACTTC.

The gene calls are TRBV19 and TRBJ1-5; D ambiguous. This CDR3 region has 16 residues. V was pared by 0 bases and J by 2 bases, with 11 bases between. The V gene's germline CDR1 is LNHDA and CDR2 SQIVND (reference sequence). CDR3 sequence (DNA): TGTGCCAGTAGTATAGAGGCGGGGTTCGGCAATCAGCCCCAGCATTTT. Its translation: CASSIEAGFGNQPQHF. Complete variable domain (other parts from reference TRBV19 and TRBJ1-5): DGGITQSPKYLFRKEGQNVTLSCEQNLNHDAMYWYRQDPGQGLRLIYYSQIVNDFQKGDIAEGYSVSREKKESFPLTVTSAQKNPTAFYLCASSIEAGFGNQPQHFGDGTRLSIL.

This clonotype has a handful of counts. The chain carries TRBV3-1 and TRBJ2-3; 8 nucleotides match TRBD1. The germline gives CDR1 LGHDT, CDR2 YNNKEL (reference sequence). The CDR3 contains 17 residues. V shed 4 bases, J shed 0 bases, and the junction held 9 bases outside the gene matches. The DNA for the CDR3 is TGTGCCAGCAGCCGTACTGGGGACAGGATTAGCACAGATACGCAGTATTTT. Translated, it gives CASSRTGDRISTDTQYF.

The chain is built from TRBV19 and TRBJ1-2, with 7 bases lining up with TRBD1. The trim removed 6 bases at V and 6 bases at J, leaving 7 bases unmatched. Germline values: CDR1 LNHDA, CDR2 SQIVND (reference sequence). CDR3 length: 13 amino acids. CDR3 in amino acids: CASSRGVKDGYTF. CDR3 bases: TGTGCCAGTAGCAGGGGGGTCAAGGATGGCTACACCTTC.

The chain couples TRBV20-1 to TRBJ2-3; D might be TRBD1 or TRBD2, each matching 5 bases. The CDR3 runs 15 residues. Germline-derived CDR1 and CDR2 are DFQATT and SNEGSKA (reference sequence). V lost 3 bases, J lost 6 bases, and 19 bases lay in between. The CDR3 nucleotides are TGCAGTGCTAGCTCCGGGACGTACGTTGGGGATACGCAGTATTTT. Amino acids: CSASSGTYVGDTQYF.

V gene TRBV5-1 combines with J gene TRBJ1-1; D not certain. Germline loops: CDR1 SGHRS, CDR2 YFSETQ. The CDR3 is made up of 17 amino acids. V shed 3 bases and J shed 0 bases, with 18 bases lying between them. CDR3 coding DNA: TGCGCCAGCAGCTCCCTGGACTATATGGCTATGAACACTGAAGCTTTCTTT. It translates to CASSSLDYMAMNTEAFF.

J is TRBJ2-1 and V is TRBV5-1, with 7 bases that match TRBD1. CDR3 length: 13 residues. Trimming cost V 3 bases and J 7 bases; bases outside gene matches: 4. Germline CDR1 reads SGHRS; CDR2 reads YFSETQ. CDR3 sequence: CASSSPDRNEQFF. In DNA, the CDR3 is TGCGCCAGCAGCTCGCCGGACAGGAATGAGCAGTTCTTC.

The chain is built from TRBV20-1 and TRBJ2-3; TRBD2 matches at 11 bases. This CDR3 spans 17 amino acids. The junction had 12 bases not matched to a gene; V was cut back by 5 bases and J by 2 bases. Germline assignment: CDR1 DFQATT and CDR2 SNEGSKA (reference sequence). The CDR3 reads CSAPPPGLADHTDTQYF. CDR3 DNA: TGCAGTGCTCCGCCCCCGGGACTAGCGGACCACACAGATACGCAGTATTTT.

CDR3 sequence (DNA): TGTGCCAGCAGCTTAGGAGGACTAGCGGGAGGGCTTAGGGACAATGAGCAGTTCTTC. Its protein is CASSLGGLAGGLRDNEQFF. The rearrangement joins TRBV7-9 to TRBJ2-1, with 15 bases fitting TRBD2. V was pared by 1 base and J by 5 bases, with 9 bases of the junction left unmatched. CDR3 length: 19 residues. Germline V CDR1 and CDR2: SEHNR, FQNEAQ (reference sequence).